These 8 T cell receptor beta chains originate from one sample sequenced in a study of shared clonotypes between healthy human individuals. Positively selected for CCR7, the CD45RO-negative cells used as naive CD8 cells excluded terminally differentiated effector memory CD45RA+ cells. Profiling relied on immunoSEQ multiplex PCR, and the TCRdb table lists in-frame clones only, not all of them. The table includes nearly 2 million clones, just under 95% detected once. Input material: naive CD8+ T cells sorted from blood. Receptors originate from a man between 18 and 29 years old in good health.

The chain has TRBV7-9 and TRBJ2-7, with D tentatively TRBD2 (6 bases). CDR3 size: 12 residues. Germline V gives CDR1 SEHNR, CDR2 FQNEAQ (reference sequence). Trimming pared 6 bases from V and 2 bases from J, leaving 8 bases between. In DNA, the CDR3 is TGTGCCAGCAGGGGGGGAGCCTACGAGCAGTACTTC. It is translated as CASRGGAYEQYF.

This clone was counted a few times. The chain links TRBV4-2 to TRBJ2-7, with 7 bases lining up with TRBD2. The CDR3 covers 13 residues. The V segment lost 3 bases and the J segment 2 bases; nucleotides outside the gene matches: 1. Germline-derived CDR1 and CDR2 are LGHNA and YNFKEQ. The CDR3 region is CASSHREAYEQYF. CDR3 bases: TGTGCCAGCAGCCACCGGGAGGCCTACGAGCAGTACTTC.

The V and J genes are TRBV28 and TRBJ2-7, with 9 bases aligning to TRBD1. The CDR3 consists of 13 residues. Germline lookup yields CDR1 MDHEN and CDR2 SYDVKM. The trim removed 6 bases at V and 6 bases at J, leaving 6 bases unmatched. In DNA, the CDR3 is TGTGCCAGCAGGCCCGGACAGGGGCCCGAGCAGTACTTC. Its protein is CASRPGQGPEQYF.

CDR3 loop: CASSPSLAGQEKTQYF. The CDR3 DNA is TGCGCCAGCAGCCCGTCTTTAGCCGGACAGGAAAAGACCCAGTACTTC. The genes are TRBV4-3 and TRBJ2-5; 7 nucleotides line up with TRBD1. The germline CDR1 and CDR2 sequences are LGHNA and YSLEER. CDR3 size: 16 residues. V shed 4 bases, J shed 6 bases, and the junction held 14 bases outside the gene matches.

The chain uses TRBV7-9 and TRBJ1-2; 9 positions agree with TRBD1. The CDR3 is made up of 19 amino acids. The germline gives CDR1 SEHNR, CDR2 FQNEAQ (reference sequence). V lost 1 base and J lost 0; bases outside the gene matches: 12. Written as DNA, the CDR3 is TGTGCCAGCAGCTTAGACATAACAGGGGGCCACTCCACTAACTATGGCTACACCTTC. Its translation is CASSLDITGGHSTNYGYTF.

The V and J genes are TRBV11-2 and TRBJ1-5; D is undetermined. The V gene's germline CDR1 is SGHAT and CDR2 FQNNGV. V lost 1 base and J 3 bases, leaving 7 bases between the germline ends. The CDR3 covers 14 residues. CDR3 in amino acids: CASSLGGHNQPQHF. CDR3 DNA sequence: TGTGCCAGCAGCTTAGGCGGCCACAATCAGCCCCAGCATTTT.

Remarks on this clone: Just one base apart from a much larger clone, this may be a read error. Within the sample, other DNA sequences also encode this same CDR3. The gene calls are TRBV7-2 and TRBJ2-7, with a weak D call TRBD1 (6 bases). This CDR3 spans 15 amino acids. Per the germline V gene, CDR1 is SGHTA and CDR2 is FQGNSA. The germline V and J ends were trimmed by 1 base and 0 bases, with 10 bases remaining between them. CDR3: CASSLERGSSYEQYF. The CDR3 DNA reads TGTGCCAGCAGCTTAGAAAGGGGGAGCTCCTACGAGCAGTACTTC.

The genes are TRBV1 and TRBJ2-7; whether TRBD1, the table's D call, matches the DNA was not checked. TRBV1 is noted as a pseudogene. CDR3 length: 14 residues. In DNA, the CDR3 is TGCACCAGCAGCCAAGCAGTATACCCCTACGAGCAGTACTTC. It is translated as CTSSQAVYPYEQYF.